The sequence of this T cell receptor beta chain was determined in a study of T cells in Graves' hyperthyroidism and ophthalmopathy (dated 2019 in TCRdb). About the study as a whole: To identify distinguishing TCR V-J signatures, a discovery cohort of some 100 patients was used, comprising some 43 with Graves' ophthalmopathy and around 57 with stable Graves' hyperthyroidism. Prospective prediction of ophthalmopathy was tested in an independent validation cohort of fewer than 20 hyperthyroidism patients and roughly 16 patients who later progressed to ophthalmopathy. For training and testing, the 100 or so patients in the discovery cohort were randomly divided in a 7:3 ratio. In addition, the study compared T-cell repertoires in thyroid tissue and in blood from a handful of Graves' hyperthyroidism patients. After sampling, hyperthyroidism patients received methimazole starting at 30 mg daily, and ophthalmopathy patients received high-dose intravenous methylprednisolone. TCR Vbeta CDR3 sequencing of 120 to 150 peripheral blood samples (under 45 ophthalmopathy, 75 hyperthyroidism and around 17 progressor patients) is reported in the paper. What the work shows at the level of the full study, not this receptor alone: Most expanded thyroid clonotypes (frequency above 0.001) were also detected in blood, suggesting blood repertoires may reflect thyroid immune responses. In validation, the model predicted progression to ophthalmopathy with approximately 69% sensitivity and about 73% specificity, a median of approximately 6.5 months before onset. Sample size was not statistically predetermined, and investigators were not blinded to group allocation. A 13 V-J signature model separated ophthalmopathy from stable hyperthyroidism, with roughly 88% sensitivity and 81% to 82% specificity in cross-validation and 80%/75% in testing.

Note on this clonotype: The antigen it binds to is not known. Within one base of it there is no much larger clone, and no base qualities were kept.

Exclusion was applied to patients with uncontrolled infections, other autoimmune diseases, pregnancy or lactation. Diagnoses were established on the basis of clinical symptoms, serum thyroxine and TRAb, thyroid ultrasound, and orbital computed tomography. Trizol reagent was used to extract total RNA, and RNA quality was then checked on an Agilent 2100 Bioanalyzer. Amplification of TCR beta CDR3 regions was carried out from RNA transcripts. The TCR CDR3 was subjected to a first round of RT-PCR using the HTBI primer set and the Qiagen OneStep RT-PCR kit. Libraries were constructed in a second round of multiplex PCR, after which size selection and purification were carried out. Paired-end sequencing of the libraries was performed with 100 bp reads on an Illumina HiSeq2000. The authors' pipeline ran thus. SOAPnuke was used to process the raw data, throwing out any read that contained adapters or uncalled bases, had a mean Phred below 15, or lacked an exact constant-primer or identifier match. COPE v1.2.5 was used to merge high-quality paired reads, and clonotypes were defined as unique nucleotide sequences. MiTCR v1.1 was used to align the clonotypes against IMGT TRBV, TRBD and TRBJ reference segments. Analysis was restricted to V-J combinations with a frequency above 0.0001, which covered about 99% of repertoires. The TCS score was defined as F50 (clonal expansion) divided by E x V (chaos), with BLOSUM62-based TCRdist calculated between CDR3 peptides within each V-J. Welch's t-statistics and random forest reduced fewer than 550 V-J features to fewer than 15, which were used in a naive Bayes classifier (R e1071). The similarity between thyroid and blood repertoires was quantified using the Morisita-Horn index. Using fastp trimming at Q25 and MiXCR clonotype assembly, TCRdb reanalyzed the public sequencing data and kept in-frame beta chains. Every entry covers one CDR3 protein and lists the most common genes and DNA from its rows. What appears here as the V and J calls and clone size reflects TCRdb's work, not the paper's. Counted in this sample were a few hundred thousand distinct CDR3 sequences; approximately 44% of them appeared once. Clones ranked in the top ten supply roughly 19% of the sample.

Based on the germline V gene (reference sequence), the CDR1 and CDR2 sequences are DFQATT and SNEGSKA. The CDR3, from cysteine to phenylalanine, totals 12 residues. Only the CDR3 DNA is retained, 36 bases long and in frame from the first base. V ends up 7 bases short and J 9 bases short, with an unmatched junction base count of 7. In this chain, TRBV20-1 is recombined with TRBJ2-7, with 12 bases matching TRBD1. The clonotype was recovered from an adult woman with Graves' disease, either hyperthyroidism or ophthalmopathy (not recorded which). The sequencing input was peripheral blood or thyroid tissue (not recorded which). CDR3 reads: CSVRDRGLLQYF. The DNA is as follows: TGCAGTGTCCGGGACAGGGGGCTTCTGCAGTACTTC.